The T cell receptor beta chain described here comes from a study of cytomegalovirus exposure and HLA in healthy donors. Germline V lookup: CDR1 SQVTM, CDR2 ANQGSEA. The CDR3 runs to 15 residues. Trimming cost V 8 bases and J 0 bases, with 17 bases left between them. Primers for the PCR totalled 60 Vbeta and 13 Jbeta. Generated by immunoSEQ multiplex PCR, the TCRdb table keeps only in-frame clones and is missing some. The sample yields some 200,000 clones, around 85% seen once. The V call is TRBV29-1, the J call TRBJ1-3; D might be TRBD1 (5 bases). Sequenced: PBMCs. This clonotype was obtained from a man in his fifties or sixties in good health and CMV-seronegative. The chain's CDR3 is CSPRRQNSSGNTIYF. Written as DNA, the CDR3 is TGCAGCCCCCGGAGACAGAATAGCTCTGGAAACACCATATATTTT.